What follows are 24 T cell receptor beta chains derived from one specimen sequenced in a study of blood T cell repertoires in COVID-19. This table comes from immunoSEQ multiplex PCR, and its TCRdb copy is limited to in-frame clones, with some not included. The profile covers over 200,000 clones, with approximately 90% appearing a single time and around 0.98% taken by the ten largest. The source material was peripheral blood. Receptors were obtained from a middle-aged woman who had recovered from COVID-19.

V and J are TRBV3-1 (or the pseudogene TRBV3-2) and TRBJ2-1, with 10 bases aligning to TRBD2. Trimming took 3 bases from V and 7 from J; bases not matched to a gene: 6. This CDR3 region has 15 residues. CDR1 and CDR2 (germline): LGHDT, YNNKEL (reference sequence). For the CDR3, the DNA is TGTGCCAGCAGCCAGGCTAGCGGGAGTTGGAATGAGCAGTTCTTC. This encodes CASSQASGSWNEQFF.

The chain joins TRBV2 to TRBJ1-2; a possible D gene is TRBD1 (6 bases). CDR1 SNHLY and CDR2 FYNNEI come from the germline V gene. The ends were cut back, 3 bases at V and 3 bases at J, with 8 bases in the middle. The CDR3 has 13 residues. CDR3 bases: TGTGCCAGCAGTGAGCGGACAGACTATGGCTACACCTTC. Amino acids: CASSERTDYGYTF.

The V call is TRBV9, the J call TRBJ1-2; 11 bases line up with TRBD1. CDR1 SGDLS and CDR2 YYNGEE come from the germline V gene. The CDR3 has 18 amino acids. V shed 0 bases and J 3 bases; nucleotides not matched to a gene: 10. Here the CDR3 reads CASSVGGQGALPHYGYTF. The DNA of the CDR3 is TGTGCCAGCAGCGTAGGCGGACAGGGGGCCCTCCCTCACTATGGCTACACCTTC.

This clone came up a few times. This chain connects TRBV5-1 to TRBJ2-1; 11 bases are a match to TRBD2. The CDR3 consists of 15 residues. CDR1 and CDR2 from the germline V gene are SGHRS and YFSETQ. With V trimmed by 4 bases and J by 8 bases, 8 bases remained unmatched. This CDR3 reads CASSQGLAAPHEQFF. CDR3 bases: TGCGCCAGCAGCCAGGGACTAGCGGCCCCACATGAGCAGTTCTTC.

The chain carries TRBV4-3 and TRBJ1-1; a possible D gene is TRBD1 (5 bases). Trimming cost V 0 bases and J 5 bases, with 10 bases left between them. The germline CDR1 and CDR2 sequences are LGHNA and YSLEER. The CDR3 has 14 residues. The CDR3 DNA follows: TGCGCCAGCAGCCAAGATGGGGGGGGGACTGAAGCTTTCTTT. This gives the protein CASSQDGGGTEAFF.

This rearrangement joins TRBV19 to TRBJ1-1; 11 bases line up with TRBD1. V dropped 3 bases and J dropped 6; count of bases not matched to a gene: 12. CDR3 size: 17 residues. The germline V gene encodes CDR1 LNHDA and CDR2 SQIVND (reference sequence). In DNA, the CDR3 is TGTGCCAGTAGTATGAGGGACAGGGGGTTAGCCAACGCTGAAGCTTTCTTT. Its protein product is CASSMRDRGLANAEAFF.

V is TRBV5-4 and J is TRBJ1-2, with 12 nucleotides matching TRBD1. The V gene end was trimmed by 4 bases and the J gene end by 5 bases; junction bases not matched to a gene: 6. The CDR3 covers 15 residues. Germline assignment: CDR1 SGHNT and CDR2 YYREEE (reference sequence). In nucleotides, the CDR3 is TGTGCCAGCAGCCCAGGGACAGGGGGCTGGTATGGCTACACCTTC. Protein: CASSPGTGGWYGYTF.

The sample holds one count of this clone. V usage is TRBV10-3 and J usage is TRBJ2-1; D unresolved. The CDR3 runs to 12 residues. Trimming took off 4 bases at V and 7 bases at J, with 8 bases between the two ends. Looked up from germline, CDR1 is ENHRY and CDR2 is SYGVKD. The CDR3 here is CAISAPGNEQFF. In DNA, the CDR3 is TGTGCCATCAGTGCCCCCGGGAATGAGCAGTTCTTC.

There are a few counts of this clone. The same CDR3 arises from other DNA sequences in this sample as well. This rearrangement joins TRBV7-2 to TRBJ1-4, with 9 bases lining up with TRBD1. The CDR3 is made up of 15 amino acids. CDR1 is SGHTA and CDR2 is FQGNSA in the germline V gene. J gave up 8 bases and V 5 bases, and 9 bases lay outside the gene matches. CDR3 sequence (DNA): TGTGCCAGCAGCCCTTGGGGACAGGGAGGGGAAAAACTGTTTTTT. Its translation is CASSPWGQGGEKLFF.

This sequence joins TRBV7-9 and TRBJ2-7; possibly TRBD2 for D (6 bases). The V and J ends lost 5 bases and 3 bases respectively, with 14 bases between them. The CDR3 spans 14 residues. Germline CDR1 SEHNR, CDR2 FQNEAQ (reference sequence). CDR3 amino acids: CASSPGTLGYEQYF. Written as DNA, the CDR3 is TGTGCCAGCAGCCCCGGGACTCTAGGCTACGAGCAGTACTTC.

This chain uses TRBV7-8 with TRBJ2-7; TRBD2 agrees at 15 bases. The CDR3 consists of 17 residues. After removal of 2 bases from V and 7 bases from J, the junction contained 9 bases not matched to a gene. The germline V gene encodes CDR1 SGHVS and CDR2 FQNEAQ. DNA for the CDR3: TGTGCCAGCAGCTTATCCGGACTAGCGGGAGGGCCCGGGGAGCAGTACGTC. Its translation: CASSLSGLAGGPGEQYV.

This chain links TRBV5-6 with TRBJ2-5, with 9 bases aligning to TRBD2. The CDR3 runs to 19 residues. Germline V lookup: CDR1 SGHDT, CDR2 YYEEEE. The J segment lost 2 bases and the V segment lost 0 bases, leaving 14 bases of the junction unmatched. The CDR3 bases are TGTGCCAGCAGCTTGGTTTTGGGCGGGAGGGCAGAAGGGCAAGAGACCCAGTACTTC. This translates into CASSLVLGGRAEGQETQYF.

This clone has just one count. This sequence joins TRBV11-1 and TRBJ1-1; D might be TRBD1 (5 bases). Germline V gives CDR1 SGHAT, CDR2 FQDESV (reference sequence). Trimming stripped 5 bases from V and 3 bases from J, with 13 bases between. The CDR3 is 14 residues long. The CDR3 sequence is CASSLSSGDTEAFF. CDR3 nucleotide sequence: TGTGCCAGCAGCCTTTCGTCGGGGGACACTGAAGCTTTCTTT.

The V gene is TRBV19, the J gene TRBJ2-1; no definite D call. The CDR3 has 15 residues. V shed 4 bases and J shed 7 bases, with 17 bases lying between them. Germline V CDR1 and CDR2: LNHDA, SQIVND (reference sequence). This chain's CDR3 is CASSSPPAPRNEQFF. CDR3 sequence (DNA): TGTGCCAGTAGTAGCCCCCCAGCGCCTCGGAATGAGCAGTTCTTC.

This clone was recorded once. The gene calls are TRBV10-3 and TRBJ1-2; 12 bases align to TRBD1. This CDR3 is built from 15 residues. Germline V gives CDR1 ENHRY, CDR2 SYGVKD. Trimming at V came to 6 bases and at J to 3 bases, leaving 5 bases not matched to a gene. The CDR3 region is CAIRGQGARDYGYTF. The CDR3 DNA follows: TGTGCCATCAGGGGACAGGGGGCGCGGGACTATGGCTACACCTTC.

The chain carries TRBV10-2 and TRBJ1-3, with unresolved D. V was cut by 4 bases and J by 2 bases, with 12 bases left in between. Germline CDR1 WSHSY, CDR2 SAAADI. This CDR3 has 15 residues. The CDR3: CASSGSESAGNTIYF. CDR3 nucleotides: TGCGCCAGCAGTGGGTCAGAGTCGGCTGGAAACACCATATATTTT.

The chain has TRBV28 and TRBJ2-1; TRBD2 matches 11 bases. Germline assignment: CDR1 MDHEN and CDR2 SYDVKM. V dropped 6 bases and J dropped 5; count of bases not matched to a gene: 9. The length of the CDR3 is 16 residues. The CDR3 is CASRAPGLAAHNEQFF. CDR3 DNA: TGTGCCAGCAGGGCCCCGGGACTAGCGGCCCACAATGAGCAGTTCTTC.

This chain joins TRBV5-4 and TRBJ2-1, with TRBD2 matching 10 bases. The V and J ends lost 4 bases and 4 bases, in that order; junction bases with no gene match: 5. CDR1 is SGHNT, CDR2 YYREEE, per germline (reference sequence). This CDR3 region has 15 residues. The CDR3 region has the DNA TGTGCCAGCAGCCCCGGGACTAGCGAGTACAATGAGCAGTTCTTC. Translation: CASSPGTSEYNEQFF.

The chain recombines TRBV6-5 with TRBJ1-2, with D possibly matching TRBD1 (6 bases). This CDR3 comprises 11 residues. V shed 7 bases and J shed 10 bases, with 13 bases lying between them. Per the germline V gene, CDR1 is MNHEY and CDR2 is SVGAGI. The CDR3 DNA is TGTGCCAGCACTACAGGGTTATACTACACCTTC. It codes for CASTTGLYYTF.

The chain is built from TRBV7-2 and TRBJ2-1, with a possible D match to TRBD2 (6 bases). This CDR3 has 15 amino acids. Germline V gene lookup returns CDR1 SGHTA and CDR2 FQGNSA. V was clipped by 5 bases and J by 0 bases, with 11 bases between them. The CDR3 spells CASSELASSYNEQFF. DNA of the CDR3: TGTGCCAGCAGCGAACTAGCCAGCTCCTACAATGAGCAGTTCTTC.

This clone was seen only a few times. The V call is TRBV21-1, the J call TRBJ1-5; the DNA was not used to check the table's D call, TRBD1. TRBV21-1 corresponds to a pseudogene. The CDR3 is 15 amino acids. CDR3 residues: CASSKARGRGQPQHF. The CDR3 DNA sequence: TGTGCCAGCAGCAAGGCCAGGGGGCGCGGTCAGCCCCAGCATTTT.

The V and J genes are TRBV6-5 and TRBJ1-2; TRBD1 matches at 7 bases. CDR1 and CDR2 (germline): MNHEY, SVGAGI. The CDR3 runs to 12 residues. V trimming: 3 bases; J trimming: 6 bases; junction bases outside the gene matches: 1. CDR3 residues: CASSYRGHGYTF. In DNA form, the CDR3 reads TGTGCCAGCAGTTATAGGGGGCATGGCTACACCTTC.

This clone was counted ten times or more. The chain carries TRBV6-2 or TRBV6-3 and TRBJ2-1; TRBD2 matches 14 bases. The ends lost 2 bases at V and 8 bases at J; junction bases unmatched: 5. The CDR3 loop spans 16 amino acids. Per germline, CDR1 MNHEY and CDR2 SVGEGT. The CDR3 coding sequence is TGTGCCAGCAGTTACCGCGGGACTAGCGGGAGCGATGAGCAGTTCTTC. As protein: CASSYRGTSGSDEQFF.

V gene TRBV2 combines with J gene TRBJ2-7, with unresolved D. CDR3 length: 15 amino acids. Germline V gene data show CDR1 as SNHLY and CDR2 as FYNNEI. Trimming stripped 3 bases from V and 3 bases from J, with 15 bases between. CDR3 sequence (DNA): TGTGCCAGCAGTGAGGTCCGAACTTTGGTCTACGAGCAGTACTTC. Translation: CASSEVRTLVYEQYF.